This T cell receptor beta chain was profiled in a study of identical twins (dated by TCRdb to the mid-2010s). Regarding the study in general: The study deep-sequenced TCR alpha and beta repertoires from monozygotic twins, unrelated adults of various ages and cord blood to test whether fetal clonotypes persist. To rule out contamination, the twin experiments were replicated at different times with different library preparation protocols. The paper as a whole reports these results and caveats: In monozygotic twins, out-of-frame TCR alpha sharing was systematically underestimated by recombination models, although the models agreed with sharing between unrelated individuals. Compared with coincidental sharing between unrelated individuals, out-of-frame TCR alpha sequences shared between twins showed an excess of sequences with low generation probability. Fewer insertions were carried by abundant cord blood beta clonotypes, a similar but weaker trend appeared in young adult naive repertoires, and no such trend appeared in memory repertoires. Because the same donors could not be followed over many years, conclusions were based on cross-sectional statistical analysis. Invariant T cells such as MAIT and iNKT could partly confound zero-insertion analyses, though diverse VJ usage argued against this for most clonotypes. The excess sharing between twins in beta out-of-frame sequences was weaker because fewer shared sequences reduced the signal-to-noise ratio.

Trimmed from V: 4 bases; trimmed from J: 6 bases; junction bases lacking a gene match: 4. Inclusive of the bounding cysteine and phenylalanine, the CDR3 is 14 residues long. This entry keeps only the CDR3 DNA: 42 bases, framed from base 1. For CDR1 and CDR2, the germline V gene lists SGHRS and YFSETQ. Library generation was performed with 5' RACE. Sequenced using an Illumina HiSeq 2000. Template switching added a universal primer binding site, and the final cDNA carried a unique molecular identifier that allowed TCR cDNA molecules to be counted accurately. First-strand cDNA for TCR alpha and beta chains was synthesized from specific primers in the conserved constant-segment region. To control for contamination, every cDNA library was double barcoded, receiving both a SMART-Mk sample barcode and Illumina barcodes. TruSeq adapter sequences and Illumina sample barcodes were added in two successive PCR steps. The TCR alpha and beta cDNA libraries were sequenced on the Illumina HiSeq platform using custom primers. Regarding the original processing steps: MiGEC was used to process raw reads and extract unique molecular identifiers, and MiXCR was used to find CDR3 positions. For each individual, recombination models were inferred using an EM algorithm with the repgenHMM and IGoR tools. The tcR package in R was used for shared clonotype analysis, with sharing normalized by the product of cloneset sizes. To study raw recombination free of thymic and clonal selection effects, out-of-frame nonproductive sequences were analyzed. TCRdb cleaned the public reads at Q25 with fastp, built clones with MiXCR and kept in-frame beta chains. Identical CDR3 proteins give one entry, which carries the most common genes and DNA. What appears here as the V and J calls and clone size reflects TCRdb's work, not the paper's. In this sample the table shows under 500,000 distinct CDR3 sequences, around an eighth of which occur a single time. Clones ranked in the top ten supply more than 0.8% of the sample.

Every donor in the study was a healthy Caucasian. The twin cohort comprised three pairs of female monozygotic twins, all aged roughly 18 to 30 years. CD4+ and CD8+ T cell populations were isolated with positive isolation kits from Invitrogen. This clonotype has ten or more counts. Its antigen is unknown. It has no much larger one-base neighbor in the sample; base qualities were not kept. These data are also associated with another study on yellow fever vaccine responses in identical twins. As that second study puts it: According to the authors, the vaccine-induced T cell response in identical twins seemed to be partly convergent and partly specific to each individual. The study precisely tracked vaccine-responding T cell clones in identical twins.

The rearranged chain carries TRBV5-1 and TRBJ1-5, with 10 bases matching TRBD1. The TCR comes from a woman aged 18 to 35 in good health. Sequencing used CD4+ T cells sorted from blood. The CDR3 corresponds to CASSEGTGAQPQHF. The DNA sequence reads TGCGCCAGCAGCGAAGGGACAGGGGCTCAGCCCCAGCATTTT.